This TCR beta chain was recorded in a study of shared clonotypes between healthy human individuals. Trimming shortened V by 4 bases and J by 0 bases, and 9 bases separated the two germline ends. Germline assignment: CDR1 SGHTA and CDR2 FQGNSA. The CDR3 contains 15 residues. Measured with immunoSEQ multiplex PCR; TCRdb has only the in-frame clones, and not every one. The repertoire holds 400,000 to 500,000 clones, with 79% as singletons. The TCR comes from a woman aged 40 to 50 in good health. Some clones in this sample may be carry-over from other donors' samples. Specimen: PBMCs. This rearrangement joins TRBV7-2 to TRBJ2-2, with D possibly TRBD2 on 6 matching bases. CDR3: CASSWGLPNTGELFF. DNA of the CDR3: TGTGCCAGCAGCTGGGGACTTCCGAACACCGGGGAGCTGTTTTTT.